The 27 T cell receptor beta chains below were found in one sample sequenced in a study of T cell repertoires in ileal Crohn's disease. The sample's time point: neoterminal ileum biopsy at postoperative endoscopy, about 6 months after surgery. The assay was immunoSEQ multiplex PCR, and TCRdb's table has in-frame clones only and misses some. The data hold 15,000 or so clones, with roughly 79% observed a single time. Sequenced: ileal tissue. The receptors shown here come from an adult with Crohn's disease.

The rearrangement joins TRBV7-2 to TRBJ2-2; 11 nucleotides line up with TRBD2. This CDR3 spans 17 amino acids. CDR1 is SGHTA, CDR2 FQGNSA, per germline. V lost 3 bases to trimming and J lost 4 bases; unmatched junction nucleotides: 7. The DNA of the CDR3 is TGTGCCAGCAGCTTTGATCTAGCGGGAGGTTTCACCGGGGAGCTGTTTTTT. Residues: CASSFDLAGGFTGELFF.

This chain uses TRBV30 with TRBJ2-3; D is ambiguous. The CDR3 is 13 amino acids. Trimming cost V 1 base and J 2 bases, with 7 bases left between them. From germline, CDR1 is GTSNPN and CDR2 SVGIG (reference sequence). CDR3 nucleotide sequence: TGTGCCTGGAGTGGAGTTTCCACAGATACGCAGTATTTT. Its translation is CAWSGVSTDTQYF.

This chain connects TRBV27 to TRBJ2-7; no clear D. The V gene lost 3 bases and the J gene lost 7 bases, with 16 bases spanning the gap. Per the germline V gene, CDR1 is MNHEY and CDR2 is SMNVEV (reference sequence). The CDR3 has 14 amino acids. The CDR3 region has the DNA TGTGCCAGCAGTTTCCAACCACCATCTGGGGAGCAGTACTTC. Protein: CASSFQPPSGEQYF.

This chain uses TRBV27 with TRBJ1-5; no firm D call. V was cut by 0 bases and J by 4 bases, with 4 bases left in between. Germline assignment: CDR1 MNHEY and CDR2 SMNVEV (reference sequence). The CDR3 is 13 residues long. CDR3 DNA sequence: TGTGCCAGCAGTTTATCGAAAAATCAGCCCCAGCATTTT. Translated: CASSLSKNQPQHF.

This clone was counted between two and nine times. This chain uses TRBV4-3 with TRBJ2-5; a possible D gene is TRBD1 (6 bases). The CDR3 contains 16 residues. Trimming left V 0 bases short and J 1 base short, with 12 bases between. Germline-derived CDR1 and CDR2 are LGHNA and YSLEER. CDR3 amino acids: CASSQDIPDSQETQYF. Written as DNA, the CDR3 is TGCGCCAGCAGCCAAGATATCCCGGACAGCCAAGAGACCCAGTACTTC.

The CDR3 DNA sequence: TGTGCCAGCCCCCGAGACGGACGTTGGCATGAGCAGTTCTTC. Encoded protein: CASPRDGRWHEQFF. The gene calls are TRBV16 and TRBJ2-1; D uncertain. The CDR3 is 14 amino acids. Trimming took off 8 bases at V and 8 bases at J, with 19 bases between the two ends. From germline, CDR1 is KGHSY and CDR2 FQNENV.

In this sample, this clone turned up once. V is TRBV6-5 and J is TRBJ2-2; D is unclear. The CDR3 contains 14 residues. The ends were cut back, 6 bases at V and 4 bases at J, with 12 bases in the middle. Germline values: CDR1 MNHEY, CDR2 SVGAGI. DNA of the CDR3: TGTGCCAGCAGCTATCAAAGGAGCACCGGGGAGCTGTTTTTT. This gives the protein CASSYQRSTGELFF.

CDR3 in DNA: TGTGCCAGCGGAACGAACGCTAACTATGGCTACACCTTC. Translating gives CASGTNANYGYTF. The rearrangement links TRBV28 to TRBJ1-2; D is unclear. Germline V gene sequence: CDR1 MDHEN, CDR2 SYDVKM. This CDR3 comprises 13 residues. Trimming took off 8 bases at V and 0 bases at J, with 10 bases between the two ends.

The rearrangement uses TRBV7-9 and TRBJ2-2, with D perhaps matching TRBD1 (5 bases). Per germline, CDR1 SEHNR and CDR2 FQNEAQ (reference sequence). V was cut by 4 bases and J by 0 bases, with 9 bases left in between. This CDR3 spans 15 amino acids. The CDR3 protein is CASSWVQANTGELFF. In DNA form, the CDR3 reads TGTGCCAGCAGCTGGGTACAGGCGAACACCGGGGAGCTGTTTTTT.

This chain uses TRBV5-8 with TRBJ2-1; no clear D. Germline V lookup: CDR1 SGHTS, CDR2 YDEGEE. V was shortened by 8 bases and J by 5 bases, with 17 bases between the two germline ends. The CDR3 has 14 amino acids. The chain's CDR3 is CASSKKGLNNEQFF. For the CDR3, the DNA is TGTGCCAGTTCGAAAAAGGGCCTCAACAATGAGCAGTTCTTC.

The chain links TRBV18 to TRBJ2-1, with TRBD1 identical over 7 bases. In germline, CDR1 is KGHSH, CDR2 LQKENI. CDR3 length equals 20 residues. Trimming took 3 bases from V and 1 from J; bases not matched to a gene: 18. The CDR3 loop reads CASSPHRQGKTPISYNEQFF. DNA for the CDR3: TGTGCCAGCTCACCCCATCGACAGGGAAAGACTCCAATATCCTACAATGAGCAGTTCTTC. Using reference TRBV18 and TRBJ2-1 for the parts outside the CDR3, the full variable domain is NAGVMQNPRHLVRRRGQEARLRCSPMKGHSHVYWYRQLPEEGLKFMVYLQKENIIDESGMPKERFSAEFPKEGPSILRIQQVVRGDSAAYFCASSPHRQGKTPISYNEQFFGPGTRLTVL.

As concerns this clone: The sample contains more than one DNA sequence encoding this CDR3. The chain links TRBV5-1 to TRBJ1-2; D remains ambiguous. Trimming removed 0 bases from V and 2 bases from J, with 8 bases in between. This CDR3 has 14 residues. CDR1 is SGHRS and CDR2 is YFSETQ in the germline V gene. Here the CDR3 reads CASSLGQRNYGYTF. DNA of the CDR3: TGCGCCAGCAGCTTGGGGCAGCGAAACTATGGCTACACCTTC.

The V call is TRBV4-1, the J call TRBJ2-1, with 10 nucleotides matching TRBD2. This CDR3 has 16 amino acids. Per the germline V gene, CDR1 is MGHRA and CDR2 is YSYEKL. Germline trimming cut 3 bases from V and 5 bases from J; bases unmatched to any gene: 7. CDR3 bases: TGCGCCAGCAGCCACCCAGCGGGGGGGATTGACAATGAGCAGTTCTTC. This gives the protein CASSHPAGGIDNEQFF.

The rearrangement joins TRBV7-9 to TRBJ1-4, with TRBD1 identical over 7 bases. The germline V gene has CDR1 SEHNR and CDR2 FQNEAQ (reference sequence). The CDR3 runs 15 residues. Germline trimming cut 2 bases from V and 7 bases from J; bases unmatched to any gene: 7. This CDR3 is CASSLPTGQGEKLFF. The CDR3 region has the DNA TGTGCCAGCAGCTTACCGACAGGGCAAGGTGAAAAACTGTTTTTT.

The rearrangement joins TRBV5-1 to TRBJ2-2; D ambiguous. This CDR3 region has 16 residues. Germline V lookup: CDR1 SGHRS, CDR2 YFSETQ. The V gene lost 6 bases and the J gene lost 1 base, with 16 bases spanning the gap. The CDR3 sequence is CASKPAGLQNTGELFF. CDR3 nucleotides: TGCGCCAGCAAACCCGCCGGGCTACAGAACACCGGGGAGCTGTTTTTT.

The V call is TRBV15, the J call TRBJ2-1; D is unresolved. V was pared by 6 bases and J by 10 bases, with 4 bases between. CDR1 LNHNV and CDR2 YYDKDF come from the germline V gene (reference sequence). The CDR3 spans 9 residues. CDR3: CATRREQFF. The DNA of the CDR3 is TGTGCCACCAGGCGAGAGCAGTTCTTC.

This clone occurred once. The V and J genes are TRBV30 and TRBJ2-2; D may be TRBD2 (5 bases). Looked up from germline, CDR1 is GTSNPN and CDR2 is SVGIG (reference sequence). CDR3 length: 14 amino acids. V was cut by 4 bases and J by 1 base, with 10 bases left in between. The chain's CDR3 is CAWMSGGNTGELFF. DNA for the CDR3: TGTGCCTGGATGAGCGGAGGGAACACCGGGGAGCTGTTTTTT. Full variable domain (remainder filled in from reference TRBV30 and TRBJ2-2): SQTIHQWPATLVQPVGSPLSLECTVEGTSNPNLYWYRQAAGRGLQLLFYSVGIGQISSEVPQNLSASRPQDRQFILSSKKLLLSDSGFYLCAWMSGGNTGELFFGEGSRLTVL.

The rearrangement joins TRBV2 to TRBJ2-7; weak D call: TRBD2 (6 bases). In germline, CDR1 is SNHLY, CDR2 FYNNEI. The CDR3 is 16 residues long. V lost 7 bases, J lost 0 bases, and 19 bases lay in between. CDR3 loop: CASNNPSAGSSYEQYF. CDR3 nucleotide sequence: TGTGCCAGCAACAATCCCTCAGCGGGCTCCTCCTACGAGCAGTACTTC.

V usage is TRBV29-1 and J usage is TRBJ2-1; 10 positions match TRBD2. Germline loops: CDR1 SQVTM, CDR2 ANQGSEA. V lost 5 bases, J lost 1 base, and 11 bases stayed unmatched. The CDR3 covers 17 residues. This CDR3 reads CSVSGLLAGDSYNEQFF. CDR3 coding DNA: TGCAGCGTTTCTGGACTCCTAGCGGGGGATTCCTACAATGAGCAGTTCTTC.

J is TRBJ1-1 and V is TRBV21-1. TRBV21-1 counts as a pseudogene. This CDR3 is 11 amino acids long. The CDR3 here is CASSRIGEAFF. The CDR3 DNA sequence: TGTGCCAGCAGCAGAATAGGTGAAGCTTTCTTT.

The chain carries TRBV5-5 and TRBJ2-5, with D unclear. Germline V gene lookup returns CDR1 SGHKS and CDR2 YYEKEE (reference sequence). The CDR3 is 15 residues long. V dropped 4 bases and J dropped 4 bases, with 17 bases sitting between them. The CDR3 loop is CASSHFGRHGETQYF. CDR3 DNA: TGTGCCAGCAGCCATTTCGGCCGACACGGAGAGACCCAGTACTTC.

The genes are TRBV19 and TRBJ1-2, with 7 bases lining up with TRBD1. Per the germline V gene, CDR1 is LNHDA and CDR2 is SQIVND (reference sequence). This CDR3 spans 15 amino acids. Losses at the gene ends were 6 bases for V and 5 bases for J; bases not matched to a gene: 12. The CDR3 reads CASSNPQQGPYGYTF. The CDR3, as DNA: TGTGCCAGTAGCAACCCCCAACAGGGGCCATATGGCTACACCTTC.

This clone was recorded once. CDR3 sequence (DNA): TGTGCCAGCAGCCAAGAATTGAGCAGGGAAGCTTTCTTT. Residues: CASSQELSREAFF. This chain connects TRBV14 to TRBJ1-1, with D uncertain. Germline loops: CDR1 SGHDN, CDR2 FVKESK. V shed 0 bases and J shed 8 bases, with 10 bases lying between them. The CDR3 covers 13 residues.

V is TRBV6-5 and J is TRBJ2-6; D is undetermined. The V gene's germline CDR1 is MNHEY and CDR2 SVGAGI. The CDR3 extends over 14 amino acids. Trimming pared 8 bases from V and 1 base from J, leaving 9 bases between. CDR3 sequence (DNA): TGTGCCAGCGCTTCTCTTTCTGGGGCCAACGTCCTGACTTTC. This gives the protein CASASLSGANVLTF.

The genes are TRBV28 and TRBJ2-1; 10 bases match TRBD2. CDR1 MDHEN and CDR2 SYDVKM come from the germline V gene. The CDR3 is 17 residues long. The J segment lost 5 bases and the V segment lost 6 bases, leaving 13 bases of the junction unmatched. The CDR3 loop reads CASSPLLGTSVHNEQFF. The CDR3 nucleotides are TGTGCCAGCAGCCCCCTCCTCGGGACTAGCGTTCACAATGAGCAGTTCTTC.

This clone was counted a single time. The chain uses TRBV28 and TRBJ1-2, with 10 nucleotides matching TRBD1. The trim removed 6 bases at V and 2 bases at J, leaving 6 bases unmatched. The CDR3 loop spans 15 amino acids. Germline V gene sequence: CDR1 MDHEN, CDR2 SYDVKM. Written as DNA, the CDR3 is TGTGCCAGCAGCCGAGGACAGGGGGTCAACTATGGCTACACCTTC. Translated, it gives CASSRGQGVNYGYTF.

This chain links TRBV29-1 with TRBJ2-1; TRBD2 aligns across 14 bases. Germline trimming cut 4 bases from V and 11 bases from J; bases unmatched to any gene: 10. Germline CDR1 is SQVTM and CDR2 is ANQGSEA. CDR3 length: 15 amino acids. The CDR3 DNA is TGCAGCGTTGTCCCGACTAGCGGGGGGGCCTTTAAGCAGTTCTTC. The encoded protein is CSVVPTSGGAFKQFF.